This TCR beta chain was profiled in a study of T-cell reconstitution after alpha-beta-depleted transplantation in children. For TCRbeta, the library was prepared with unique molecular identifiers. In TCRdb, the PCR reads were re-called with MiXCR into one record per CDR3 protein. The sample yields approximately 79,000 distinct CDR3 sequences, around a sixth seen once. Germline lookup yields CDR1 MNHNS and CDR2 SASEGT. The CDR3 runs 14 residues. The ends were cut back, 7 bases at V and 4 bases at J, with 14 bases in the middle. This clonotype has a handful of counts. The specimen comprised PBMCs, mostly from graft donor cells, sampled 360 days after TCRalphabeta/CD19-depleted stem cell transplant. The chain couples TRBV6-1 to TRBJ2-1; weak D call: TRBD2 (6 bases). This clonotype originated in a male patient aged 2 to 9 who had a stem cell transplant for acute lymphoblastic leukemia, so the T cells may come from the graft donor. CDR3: CASTIHGTYNEQFF. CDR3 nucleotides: TGTGCCAGCACCATACACGGGACTTACAATGAGCAGTTCTTC.